This T cell receptor (beta chain) was identified in a study of blood T cell repertoires in COVID-19. Study in general: Collection of acute and convalescent COVID-19 samples took place in the United States, Italy and Spain. The cDNA or gDNA used as material had been derived from T cells, B-cell-depleted T cells, or PBMCs.

The protocol was immunoSEQ multiplex PCR, while the TCRdb copy is restricted to in-frame clones and leaves out a portion. The sample includes fewer than 200,000 clones, less than 90% seen only once; the top ten take more than 20%. There are 14 residues in the CDR3. Germline values: CDR1 GTSNPN, CDR2 SVGIG (reference sequence). V trimming: 2 bases; J trimming: 4 bases; junction bases outside the gene matches: 6. The clonotype originates from a man between 65 and 85 years old with active or convalescent COVID-19. Sequenced sample: peripheral blood. The chain is built from TRBV30 and TRBJ2-7, with 9 nucleotides matching TRBD1. The CDR3 coding sequence is TGTGCCTGGAGTCGTTCAGGGACAGGGTACGAGCAGTACTTC. This translates into CAWSRSGTGYEQYF.